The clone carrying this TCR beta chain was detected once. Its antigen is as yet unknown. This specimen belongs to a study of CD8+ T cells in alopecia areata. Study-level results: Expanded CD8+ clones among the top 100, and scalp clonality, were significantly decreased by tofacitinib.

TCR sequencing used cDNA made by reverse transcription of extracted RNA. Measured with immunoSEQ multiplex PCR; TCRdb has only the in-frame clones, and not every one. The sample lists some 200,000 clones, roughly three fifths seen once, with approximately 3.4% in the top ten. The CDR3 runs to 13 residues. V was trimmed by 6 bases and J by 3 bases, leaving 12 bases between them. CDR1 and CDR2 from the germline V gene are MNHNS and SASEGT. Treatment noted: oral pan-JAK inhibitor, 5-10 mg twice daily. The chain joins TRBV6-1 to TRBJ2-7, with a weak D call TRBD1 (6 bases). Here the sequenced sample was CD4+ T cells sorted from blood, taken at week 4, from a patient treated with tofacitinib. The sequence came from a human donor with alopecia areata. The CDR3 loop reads CASRVRQVYEQYF. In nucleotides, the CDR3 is TGTGCCAGCAGGGTGAGACAGGTCTACGAGCAGTACTTC.